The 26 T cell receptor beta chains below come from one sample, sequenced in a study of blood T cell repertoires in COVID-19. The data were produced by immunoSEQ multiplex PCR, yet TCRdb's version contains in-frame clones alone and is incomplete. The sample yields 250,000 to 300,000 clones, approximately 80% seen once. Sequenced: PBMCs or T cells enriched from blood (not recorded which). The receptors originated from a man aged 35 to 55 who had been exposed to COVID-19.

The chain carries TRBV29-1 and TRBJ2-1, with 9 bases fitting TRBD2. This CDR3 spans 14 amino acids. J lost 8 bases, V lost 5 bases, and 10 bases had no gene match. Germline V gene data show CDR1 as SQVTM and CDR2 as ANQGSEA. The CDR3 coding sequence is TGCAGCGTTCCCGGTTGGCGGGAGGGCTATGAGCAGTTCTTC. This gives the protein CSVPGWREGYEQFF.

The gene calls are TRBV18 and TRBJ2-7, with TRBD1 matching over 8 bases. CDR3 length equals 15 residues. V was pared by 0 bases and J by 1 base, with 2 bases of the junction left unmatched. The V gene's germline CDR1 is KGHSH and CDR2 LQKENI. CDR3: CASSPPRTGSYEQYF. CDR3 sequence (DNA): TGTGCCAGCTCACCACCCCGGACAGGGTCCTACGAGCAGTACTTC.

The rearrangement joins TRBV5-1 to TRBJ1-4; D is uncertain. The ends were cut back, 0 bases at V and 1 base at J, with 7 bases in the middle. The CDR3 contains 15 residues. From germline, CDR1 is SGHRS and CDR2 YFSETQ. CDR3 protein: CASSLGSQTNEKLFF. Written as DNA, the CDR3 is TGCGCCAGCAGCTTGGGTTCACAAACTAATGAAAAACTGTTTTTT.

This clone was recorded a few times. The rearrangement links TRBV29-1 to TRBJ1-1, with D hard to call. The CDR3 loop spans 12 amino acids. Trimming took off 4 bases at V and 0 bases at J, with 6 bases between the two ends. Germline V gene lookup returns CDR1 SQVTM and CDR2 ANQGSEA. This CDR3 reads CSVGHLNTEAFF. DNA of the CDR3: TGCAGCGTTGGGCATCTGAACACTGAAGCTTTCTTT.

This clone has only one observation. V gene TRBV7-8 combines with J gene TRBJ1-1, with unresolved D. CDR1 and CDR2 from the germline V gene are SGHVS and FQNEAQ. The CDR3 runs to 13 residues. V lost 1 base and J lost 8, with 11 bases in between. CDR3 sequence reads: CASSLGTVREAFF. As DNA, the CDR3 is TGTGCCAGCAGCTTAGGCACAGTGCGCGAAGCTTTCTTT.

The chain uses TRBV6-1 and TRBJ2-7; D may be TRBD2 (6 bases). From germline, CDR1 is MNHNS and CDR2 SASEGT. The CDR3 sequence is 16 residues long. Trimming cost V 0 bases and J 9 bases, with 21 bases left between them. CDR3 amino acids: CASSEAAIAVPLGQYF. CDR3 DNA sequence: TGTGCCAGCAGTGAAGCGGCCATAGCGGTCCCTCTCGGGCAGTACTTC.

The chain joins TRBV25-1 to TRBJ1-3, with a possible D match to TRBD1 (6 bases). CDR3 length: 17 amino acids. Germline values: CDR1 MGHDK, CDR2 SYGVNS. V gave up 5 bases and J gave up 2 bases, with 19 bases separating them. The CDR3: CASSNLEQGRTGNTIYF. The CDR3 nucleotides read TGTGCCAGCAGTAACCTCGAACAGGGAAGAACTGGAAACACCATATATTTT.

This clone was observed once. CDR3 in DNA: TGTGCCAGCAGTTACACCGCCAGGGGGCCTACCGGGGAGCTGTTTTTT. Translation: CASSYTARGPTGELFF. The J gene is TRBJ2-2, the V gene TRBV6-5; 8 bases are a match to TRBD1. The ends lost 2 bases at V and 5 bases at J; junction bases unmatched: 7. This CDR3 region has 16 residues. The germline CDR1 and CDR2 sequences are MNHEY and SVGAGI.

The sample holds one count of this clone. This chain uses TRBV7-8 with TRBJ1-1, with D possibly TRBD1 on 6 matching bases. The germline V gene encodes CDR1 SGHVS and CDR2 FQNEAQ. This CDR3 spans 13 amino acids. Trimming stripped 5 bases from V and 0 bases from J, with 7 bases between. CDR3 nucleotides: TGTGCCAGCAGCCGACAGGTGAACACTGAAGCTTTCTTT. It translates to CASSRQVNTEAFF.

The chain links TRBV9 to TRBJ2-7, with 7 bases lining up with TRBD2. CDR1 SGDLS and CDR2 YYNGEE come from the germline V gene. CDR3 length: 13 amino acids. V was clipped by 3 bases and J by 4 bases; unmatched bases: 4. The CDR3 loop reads CASSAGLVYEQYF. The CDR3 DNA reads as TGTGCCAGCAGCGCCGGACTAGTATACGAGCAGTACTTC.

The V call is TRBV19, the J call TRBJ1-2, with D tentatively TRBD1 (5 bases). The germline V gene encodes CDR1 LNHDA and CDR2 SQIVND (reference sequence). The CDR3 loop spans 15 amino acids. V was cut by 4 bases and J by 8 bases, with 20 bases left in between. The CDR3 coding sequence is TGTGCCAGTAGTAGGTTCCGACAGCCCTCTGACGGCTACACCTTC. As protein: CASSRFRQPSDGYTF.

The chain's CDR3 is CASSLGGEGSPLHF. The CDR3 DNA is TGTGCCAGCAGCTTGGGGGGGGAGGGTTCACCCCTCCACTTT. V and J are TRBV5-4 and TRBJ1-6, with D perhaps matching TRBD1 (5 bases). This CDR3 is built from 14 residues. Germline CDR1 SGHNT, CDR2 YYREEE (reference sequence). V was clipped by 0 bases and J by 9 bases, with 10 bases between them. The full variable domain, with the rest looked up from reference TRBV5-4 and TRBJ1-6, is ETGVTQSPTHLIKTRGQQVTLRCSSQSGHNTVSWYQQALGQGPQFIFQYYREEENGRGNFPPRFSGLQFPNYSSELNVNALELDDSALYLCASSLGGEGSPLHFGNGTRLTVT.

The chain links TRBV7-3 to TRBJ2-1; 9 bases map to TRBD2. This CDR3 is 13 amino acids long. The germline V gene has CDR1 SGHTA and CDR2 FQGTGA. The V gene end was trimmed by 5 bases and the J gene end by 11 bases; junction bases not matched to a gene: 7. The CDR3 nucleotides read TGTGCCAGCAGCCAAGGGGCTAGCGGGAAGCAGTTCTTC. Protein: CASSQGASGKQFF.

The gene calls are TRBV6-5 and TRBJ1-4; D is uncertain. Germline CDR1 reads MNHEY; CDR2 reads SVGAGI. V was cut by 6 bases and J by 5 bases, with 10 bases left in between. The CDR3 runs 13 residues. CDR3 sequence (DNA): TGTGCCAGCAGCGTGCAGGCGAATGAAAAACTGTTTTTT. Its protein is CASSVQANEKLFF.

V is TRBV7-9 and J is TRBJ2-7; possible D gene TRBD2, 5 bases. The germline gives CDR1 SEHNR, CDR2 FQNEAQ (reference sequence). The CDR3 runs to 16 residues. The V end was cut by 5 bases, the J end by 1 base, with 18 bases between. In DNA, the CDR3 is TGTGCCAGCAGCACCCGGCCGGGGAGTAAATCCTACGAGCAGTACTTC. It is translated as CASSTRPGSKSYEQYF. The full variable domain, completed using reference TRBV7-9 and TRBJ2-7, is DTGVSQNPRHKITKRGQNVTFRCDPISEHNRLYWYRQTLGQGPEFLTYFQNEAQLEKSRLLSDRFSAERPKGSFSTLEIQRTEQGDSAMYLCASSTRPGSKSYEQYFGPGTRLTVT.

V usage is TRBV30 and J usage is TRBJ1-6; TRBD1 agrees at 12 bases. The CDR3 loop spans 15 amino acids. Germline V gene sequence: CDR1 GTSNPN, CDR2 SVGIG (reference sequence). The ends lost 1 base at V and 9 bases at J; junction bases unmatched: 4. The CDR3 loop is CAWSGGQGAGSPLHF. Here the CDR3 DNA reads TGTGCCTGGAGTGGGGGACAGGGGGCCGGTTCACCCCTCCACTTT.

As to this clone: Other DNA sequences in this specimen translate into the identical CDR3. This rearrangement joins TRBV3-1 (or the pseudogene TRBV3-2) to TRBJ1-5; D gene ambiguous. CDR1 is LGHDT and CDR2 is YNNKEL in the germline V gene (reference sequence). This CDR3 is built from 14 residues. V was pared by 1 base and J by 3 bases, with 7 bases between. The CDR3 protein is CASSQAGNNQPQHF. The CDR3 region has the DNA TGTGCCAGCAGCCAAGCAGGAAACAATCAGCCCCAGCATTTT.

The CDR3 here is CASGRSGSQFF. The CDR3 DNA reads TGCGCCAGCGGCCGTAGCGGGAGCCAGTTCTTC. The chain couples TRBV10-2 to TRBJ2-1; 9 bases are shared with TRBD2. J gave up 13 bases and V 8 bases, and 6 bases lay outside the gene matches. Germline CDR1 is WSHSY and CDR2 is SAAADI. The CDR3 length is 11 residues.

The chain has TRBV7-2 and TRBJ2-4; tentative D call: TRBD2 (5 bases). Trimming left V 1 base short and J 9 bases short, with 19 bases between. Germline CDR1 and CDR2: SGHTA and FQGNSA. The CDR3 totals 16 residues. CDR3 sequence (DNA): TGTGCCAGCAGCTTAGACTCGGGGTCCACGGCCAGCATTCAGTACTTC. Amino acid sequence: CASSLDSGSTASIQYF.

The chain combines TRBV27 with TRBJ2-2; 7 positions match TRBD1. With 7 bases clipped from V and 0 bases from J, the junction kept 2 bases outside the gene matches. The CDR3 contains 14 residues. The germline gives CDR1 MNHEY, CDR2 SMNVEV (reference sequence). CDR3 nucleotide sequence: TGTGCCAGCAATGACAGGGCGAACACCGGGGAGCTGTTTTTT. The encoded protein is CASNDRANTGELFF.

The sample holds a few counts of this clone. The CDR3 sequence: CASSIEIRGSPLHF. The CDR3 nucleotides read TGTGCCAGTAGTATAGAAATCAGGGGTTCACCCCTCCACTTT. The chain joins TRBV19 to TRBJ1-6; possibly TRBD1 for D (6 bases). V lost 0 bases and J 9 bases, leaving 9 bases between the germline ends. The CDR3 covers 14 residues. Germline CDR1 LNHDA, CDR2 SQIVND (reference sequence).

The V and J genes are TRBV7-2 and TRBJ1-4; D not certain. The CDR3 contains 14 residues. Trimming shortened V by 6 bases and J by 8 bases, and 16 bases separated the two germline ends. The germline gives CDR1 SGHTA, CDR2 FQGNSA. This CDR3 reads CASRKTRAREKLFF. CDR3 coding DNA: TGTGCCAGCAGGAAGACGCGGGCGCGGGAAAAACTGTTTTTT.

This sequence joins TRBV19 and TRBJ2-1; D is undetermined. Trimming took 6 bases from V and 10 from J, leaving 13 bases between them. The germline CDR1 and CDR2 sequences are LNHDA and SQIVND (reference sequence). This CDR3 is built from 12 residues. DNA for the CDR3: TGTGCCAGTAGCCCCCGTTGGAGCGAGCAGTTCTTC. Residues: CASSPRWSEQFF.

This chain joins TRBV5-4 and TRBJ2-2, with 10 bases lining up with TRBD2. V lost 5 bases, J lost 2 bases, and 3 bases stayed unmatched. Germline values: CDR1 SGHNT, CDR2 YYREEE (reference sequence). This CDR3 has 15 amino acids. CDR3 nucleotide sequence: TGTGCCAGCAGTAGCGGGAGGCCTAACACCGGGGAGCTGTTTTTT. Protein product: CASSSGRPNTGELFF.

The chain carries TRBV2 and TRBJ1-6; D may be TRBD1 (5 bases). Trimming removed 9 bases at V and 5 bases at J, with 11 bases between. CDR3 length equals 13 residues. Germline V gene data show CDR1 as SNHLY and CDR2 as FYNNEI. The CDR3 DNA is TGTGCCAGTTCCCAGGGAAATAATTCACCCCTCCACTTT. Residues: CASSQGNNSPLHF.

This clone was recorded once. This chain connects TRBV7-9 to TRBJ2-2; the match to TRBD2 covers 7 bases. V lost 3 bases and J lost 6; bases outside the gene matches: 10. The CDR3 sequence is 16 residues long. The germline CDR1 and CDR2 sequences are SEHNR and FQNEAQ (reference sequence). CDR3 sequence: CASSFPRGTHSGELFF. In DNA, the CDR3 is TGTGCCAGCAGCTTCCCGCGGGGGACTCATTCCGGGGAGCTGTTTTTT.